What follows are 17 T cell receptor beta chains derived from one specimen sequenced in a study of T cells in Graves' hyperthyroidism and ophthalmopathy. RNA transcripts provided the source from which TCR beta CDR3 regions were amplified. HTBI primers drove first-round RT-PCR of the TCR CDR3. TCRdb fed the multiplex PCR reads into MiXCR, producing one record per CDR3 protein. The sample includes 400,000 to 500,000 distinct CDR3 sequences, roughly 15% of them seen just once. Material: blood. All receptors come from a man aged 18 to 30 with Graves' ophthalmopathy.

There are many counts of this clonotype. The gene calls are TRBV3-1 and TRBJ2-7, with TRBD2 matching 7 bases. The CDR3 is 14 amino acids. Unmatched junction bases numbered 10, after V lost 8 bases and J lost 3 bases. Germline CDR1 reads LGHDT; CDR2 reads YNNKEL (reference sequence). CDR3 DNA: TGTGCCAGCGGCCGTTTGCGGGGGAACTACGAGCAGTACTTC. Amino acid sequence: CASGRLRGNYEQYF.

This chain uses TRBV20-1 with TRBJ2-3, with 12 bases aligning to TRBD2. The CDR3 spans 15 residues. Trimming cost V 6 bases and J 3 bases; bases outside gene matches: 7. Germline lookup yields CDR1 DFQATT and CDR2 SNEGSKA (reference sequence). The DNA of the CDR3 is TGCAGTGCACTAGGACTAGCGGGATTGACAGATACGCAGTATTTT. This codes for CSALGLAGLTDTQYF.

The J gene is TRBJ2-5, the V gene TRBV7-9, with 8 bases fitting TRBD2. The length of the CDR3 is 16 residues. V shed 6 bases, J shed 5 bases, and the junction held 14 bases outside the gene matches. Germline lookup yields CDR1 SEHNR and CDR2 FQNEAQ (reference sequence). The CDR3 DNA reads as TGTGCCAGCAGGGCCCGCCTTCCGGGAGGGGGGGAGACCCAGTACTTC. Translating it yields CASRARLPGGGETQYF.

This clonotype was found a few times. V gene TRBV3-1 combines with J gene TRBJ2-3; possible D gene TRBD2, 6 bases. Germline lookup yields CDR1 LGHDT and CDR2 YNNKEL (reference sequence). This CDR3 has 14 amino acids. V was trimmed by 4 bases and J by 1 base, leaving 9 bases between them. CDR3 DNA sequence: TGTGCCAGCAGCCGGGAGGAGGGCACAGATACGCAGTATTTT. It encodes CASSREEGTDTQYF.

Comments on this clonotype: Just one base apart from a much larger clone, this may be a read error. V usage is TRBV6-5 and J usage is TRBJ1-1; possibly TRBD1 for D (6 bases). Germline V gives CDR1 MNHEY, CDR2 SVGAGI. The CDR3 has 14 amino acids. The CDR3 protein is CARSYSSGDTEAFF. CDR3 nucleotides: TGTGCCCGCAGTTACTCGTCAGGGGACACTGAAGCTTTCTTT.

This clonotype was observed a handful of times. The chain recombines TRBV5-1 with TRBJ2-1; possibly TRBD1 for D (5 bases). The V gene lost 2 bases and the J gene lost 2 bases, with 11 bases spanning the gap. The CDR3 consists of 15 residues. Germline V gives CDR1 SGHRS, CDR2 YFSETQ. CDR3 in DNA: TGCGCCAGCAGCTTAGTGGGGCACCCCTACAATGAGCAGTTCTTC. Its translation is CASSLVGHPYNEQFF.

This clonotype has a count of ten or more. The DNA of the CDR3 is TGTGCCAGCTCACCATTACAGGGGGCAACCAACACTGAAGCTTTCTTT. It specifies CASSPLQGATNTEAFF. J is TRBJ1-1 and V is TRBV18; 9 bases are a match to TRBD1. J lost 2 bases, V lost 2 bases, and 6 bases had no gene match. The CDR3 has 16 amino acids. Germline lookup yields CDR1 KGHSH and CDR2 LQKENI.

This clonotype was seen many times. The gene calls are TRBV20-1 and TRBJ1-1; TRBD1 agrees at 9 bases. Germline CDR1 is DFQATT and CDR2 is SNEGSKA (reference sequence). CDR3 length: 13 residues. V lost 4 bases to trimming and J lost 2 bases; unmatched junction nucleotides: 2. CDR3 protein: CSAKTGGNTEAFF. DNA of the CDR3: TGCAGTGCTAAAACAGGGGGCAACACTGAAGCTTTCTTT.

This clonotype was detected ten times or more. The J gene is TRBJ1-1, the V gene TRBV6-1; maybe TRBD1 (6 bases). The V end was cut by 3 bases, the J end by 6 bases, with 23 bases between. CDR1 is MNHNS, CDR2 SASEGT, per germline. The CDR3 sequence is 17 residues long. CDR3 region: CASSDRGLETGTPEAFF. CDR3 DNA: TGTGCCAGCAGTGACCGGGGACTAGAGACAGGAACCCCTGAAGCTTTCTTT.

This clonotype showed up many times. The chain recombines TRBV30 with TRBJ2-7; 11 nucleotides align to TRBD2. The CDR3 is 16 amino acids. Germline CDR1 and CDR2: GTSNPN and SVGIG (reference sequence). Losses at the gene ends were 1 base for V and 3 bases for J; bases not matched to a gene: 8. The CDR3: CAWSALAGGSLYEQYF. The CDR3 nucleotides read TGTGCCTGGAGTGCTCTAGCGGGGGGATCCCTCTACGAGCAGTACTTC. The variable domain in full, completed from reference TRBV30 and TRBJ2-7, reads SQTIHQWPATLVQPVGSPLSLECTVEGTSNPNLYWYRQAAGRGLQLLFYSVGIGQISSEVPQNLSASRPQDRQFILSSKKLLLSDSGFYLCAWSALAGGSLYEQYFGPGTRLTVT.

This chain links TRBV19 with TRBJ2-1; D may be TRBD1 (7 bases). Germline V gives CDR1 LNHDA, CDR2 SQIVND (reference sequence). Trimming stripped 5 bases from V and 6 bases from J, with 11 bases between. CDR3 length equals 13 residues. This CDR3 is CASSPQGGNEQFF. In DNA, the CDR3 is TGTGCCAGTAGTCCGCAGGGGGGCAATGAGCAGTTCTTC.

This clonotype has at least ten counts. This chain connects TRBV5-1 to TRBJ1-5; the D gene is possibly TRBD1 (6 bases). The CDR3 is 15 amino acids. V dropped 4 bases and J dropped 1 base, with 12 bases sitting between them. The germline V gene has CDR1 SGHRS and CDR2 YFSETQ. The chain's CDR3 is CASSPVGGSNQPQHF. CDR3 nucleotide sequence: TGCGCCAGCAGCCCCGTAGGGGGGAGCAATCAGCCCCAGCATTTT. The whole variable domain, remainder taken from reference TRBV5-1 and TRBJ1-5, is KAGVTQTPRYLIKTRGQQVTLSCSPISGHRSVSWYQQTPGQGLQFLFEYFSETQRNKGNFPGRFSGRQFSNSRSEMNVSTLELGDSALYLCASSPVGGSNQPQHFGDGTRLSIL.

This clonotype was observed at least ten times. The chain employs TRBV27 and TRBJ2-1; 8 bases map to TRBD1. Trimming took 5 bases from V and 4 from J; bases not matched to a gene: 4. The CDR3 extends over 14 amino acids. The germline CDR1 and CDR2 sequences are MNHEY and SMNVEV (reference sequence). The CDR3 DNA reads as TGTGCCAGCAGTGGGGGACAGGTATACAATGAGCAGTTCTTC. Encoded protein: CASSGGQVYNEQFF.

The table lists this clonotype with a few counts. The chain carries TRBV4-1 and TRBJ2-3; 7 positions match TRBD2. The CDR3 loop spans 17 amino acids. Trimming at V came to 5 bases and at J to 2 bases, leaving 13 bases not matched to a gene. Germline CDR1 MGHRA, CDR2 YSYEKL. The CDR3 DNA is TGCGCCAGCAGCGGGAGTACCGGGACTAAGGTCACAGATACGCAGTATTTT. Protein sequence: CASSGSTGTKVTDTQYF.

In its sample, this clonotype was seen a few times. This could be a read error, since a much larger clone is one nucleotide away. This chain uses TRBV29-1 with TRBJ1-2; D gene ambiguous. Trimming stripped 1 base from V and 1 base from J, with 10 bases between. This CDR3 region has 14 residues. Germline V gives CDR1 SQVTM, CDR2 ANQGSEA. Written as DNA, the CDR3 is TGCAGCGTTGAAGGGCAGACTGGTAACTATGGCTACACCTTC. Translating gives CSVEGQTGNYGYTF.

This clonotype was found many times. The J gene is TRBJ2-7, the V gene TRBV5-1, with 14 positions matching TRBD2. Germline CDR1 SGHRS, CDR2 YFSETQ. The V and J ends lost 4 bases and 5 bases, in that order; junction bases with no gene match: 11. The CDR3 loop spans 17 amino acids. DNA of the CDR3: TGCGCCAGCAGCCCCGGACTAGCGGGGGGCCAGTGGGACGAGCAGTACTTC. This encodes CASSPGLAGGQWDEQYF.

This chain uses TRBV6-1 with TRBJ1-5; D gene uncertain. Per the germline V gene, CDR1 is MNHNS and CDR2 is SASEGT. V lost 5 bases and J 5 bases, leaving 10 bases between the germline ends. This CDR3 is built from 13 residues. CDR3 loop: CASSYSIHQPQHF. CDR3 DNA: TGTGCCAGCAGTTACTCGATCCATCAGCCCCAGCATTTT.